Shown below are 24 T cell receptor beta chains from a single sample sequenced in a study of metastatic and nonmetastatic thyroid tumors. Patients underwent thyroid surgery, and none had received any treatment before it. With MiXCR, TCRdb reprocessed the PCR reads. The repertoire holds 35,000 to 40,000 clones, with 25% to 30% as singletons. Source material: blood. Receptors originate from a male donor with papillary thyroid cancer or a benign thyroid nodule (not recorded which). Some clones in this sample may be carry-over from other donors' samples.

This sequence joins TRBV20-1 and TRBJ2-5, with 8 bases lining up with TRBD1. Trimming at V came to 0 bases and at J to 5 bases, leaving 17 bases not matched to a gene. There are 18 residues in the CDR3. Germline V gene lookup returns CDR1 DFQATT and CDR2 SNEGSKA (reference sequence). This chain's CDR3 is CSARERVTRTGNKETQYF. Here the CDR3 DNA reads TGCAGTGCTAGAGAGAGGGTTACACGGACAGGGAATAAGGAGACCCAGTACTTC.

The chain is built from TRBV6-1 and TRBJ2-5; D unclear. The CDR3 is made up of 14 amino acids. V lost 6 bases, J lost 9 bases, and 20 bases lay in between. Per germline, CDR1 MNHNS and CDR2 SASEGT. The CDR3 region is CASRVGPEMVPQYF. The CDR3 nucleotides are TGTGCCAGCAGAGTTGGACCTGAAATGGTGCCCCAGTACTTC.

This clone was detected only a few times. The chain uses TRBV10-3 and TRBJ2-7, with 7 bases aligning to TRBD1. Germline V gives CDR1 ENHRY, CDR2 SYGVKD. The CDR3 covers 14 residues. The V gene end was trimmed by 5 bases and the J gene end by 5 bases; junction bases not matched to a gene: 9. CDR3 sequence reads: CAISRQGWGNEQYF. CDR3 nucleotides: TGTGCCATCAGTCGACAGGGTTGGGGCAACGAGCAGTACTTC.

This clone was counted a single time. CDR3 residues: CASSGSRHNEQFF. The CDR3 DNA sequence: TGCGCCAGCAGCGGTAGTCGGCATAATGAGCAGTTCTTC. The chain has TRBV5-1 and TRBJ2-1; D gene unclear. CDR1 SGHRS and CDR2 YFSETQ come from the germline V gene. This CDR3 region has 13 residues. With 4 bases removed from V and 7 bases from J, the gap between germline ends came to 12 bases.

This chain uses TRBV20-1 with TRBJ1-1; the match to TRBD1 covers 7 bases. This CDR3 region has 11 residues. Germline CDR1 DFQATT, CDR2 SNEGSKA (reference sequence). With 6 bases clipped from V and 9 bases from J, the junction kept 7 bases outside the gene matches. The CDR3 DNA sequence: TGCAGTGCACCGGACAGGCGGCAAGCTTTCTTT. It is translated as CSAPDRRQAFF.

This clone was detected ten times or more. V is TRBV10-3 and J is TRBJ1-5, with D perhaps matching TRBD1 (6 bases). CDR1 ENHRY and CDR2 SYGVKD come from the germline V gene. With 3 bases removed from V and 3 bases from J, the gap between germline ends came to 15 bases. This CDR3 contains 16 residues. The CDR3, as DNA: TGTGCCATCAGTGATACGGGGGGGCGCCTCAATCAGCCCCAGCATTTT. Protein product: CAISDTGGRLNQPQHF.

The CDR3 protein is CASNDPPSSNEQFF. The CDR3 region has the DNA TGTGCCAGCAACGACCCCCCTAGCAGCAATGAGCAGTTCTTC. This chain connects TRBV7-3 to TRBJ2-1, with a possible D match to TRBD2 (5 bases). The CDR3 is made up of 14 amino acids. Germline CDR1 is SGHTA and CDR2 is FQGTGA. V lost 7 bases and J 6 bases, leaving 16 bases between the germline ends.

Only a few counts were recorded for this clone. The CDR3 protein is CASSEVGLLGEQFF. CDR3 nucleotide sequence: TGTGCCAGCAGTGAAGTGGGCCTCCTTGGGGAGCAGTTCTTC. The chain is built from TRBV6-1 and TRBJ2-1; D unresolved. V shed 1 base and J shed 10 bases, with 14 bases lying between them. CDR3 length: 14 amino acids. CDR1 is MNHNS and CDR2 is SASEGT in the germline V gene.

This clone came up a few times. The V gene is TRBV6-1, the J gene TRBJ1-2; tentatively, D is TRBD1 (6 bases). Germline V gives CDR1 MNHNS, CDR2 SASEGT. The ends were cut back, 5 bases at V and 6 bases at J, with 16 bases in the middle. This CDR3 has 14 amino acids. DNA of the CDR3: TGTGCCAGCAGTCAGGGCGGGGGACAAGATGGCTACACCTTC. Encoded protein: CASSQGGGQDGYTF.

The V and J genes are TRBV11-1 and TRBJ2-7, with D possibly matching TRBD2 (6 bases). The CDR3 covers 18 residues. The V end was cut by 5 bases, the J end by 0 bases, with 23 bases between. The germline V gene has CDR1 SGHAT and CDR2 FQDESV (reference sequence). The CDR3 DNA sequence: TGTGCCAGCAGCCCACCAATCTCCGGGACTTCTAGCTCCTACGAGCAGTACTTC. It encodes CASSPPISGTSSSYEQYF.

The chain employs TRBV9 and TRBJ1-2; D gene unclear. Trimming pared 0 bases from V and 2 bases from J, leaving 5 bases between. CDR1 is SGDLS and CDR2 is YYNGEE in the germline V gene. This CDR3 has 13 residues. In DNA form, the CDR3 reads TGTGCCAGCAGCGTAGCGACAAACTATGGCTACACCTTC. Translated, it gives CASSVATNYGYTF.

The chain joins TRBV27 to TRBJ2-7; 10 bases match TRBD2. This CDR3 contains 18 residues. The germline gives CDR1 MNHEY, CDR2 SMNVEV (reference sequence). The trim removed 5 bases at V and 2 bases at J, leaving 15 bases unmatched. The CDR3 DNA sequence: TGTGCCAGCAGTACGGACAGGGTCACCGGGACTAGCGCCTACGAGCAGTACTTC. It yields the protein CASSTDRVTGTSAYEQYF.

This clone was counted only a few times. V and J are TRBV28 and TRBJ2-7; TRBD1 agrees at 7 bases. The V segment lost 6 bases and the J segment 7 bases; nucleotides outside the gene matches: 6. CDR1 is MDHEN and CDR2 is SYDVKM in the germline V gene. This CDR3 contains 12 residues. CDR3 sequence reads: CASSPPRGEQYF. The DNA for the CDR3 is TGTGCCAGCAGCCCTCCCAGGGGGGAGCAGTACTTC. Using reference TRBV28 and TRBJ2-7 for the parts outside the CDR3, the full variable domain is DVKVTQSSRYLVKRTGEKVFLECVQDMDHENMFWYRQDPGLGLRLIYFSYDVKMKEKGDIPEGYSVSREKKERFSLILESASTNQTSMYLCASSPPRGEQYFGPGTRLTVT.

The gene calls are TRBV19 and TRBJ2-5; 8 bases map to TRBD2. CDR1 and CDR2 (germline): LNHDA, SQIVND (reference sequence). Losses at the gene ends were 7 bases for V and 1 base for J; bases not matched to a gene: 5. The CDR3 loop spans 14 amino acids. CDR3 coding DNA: TGTGCCAGTAAGGCGGGAGGCCCCCAAGAGACCCAGTACTTC. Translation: CASKAGGPQETQYF.

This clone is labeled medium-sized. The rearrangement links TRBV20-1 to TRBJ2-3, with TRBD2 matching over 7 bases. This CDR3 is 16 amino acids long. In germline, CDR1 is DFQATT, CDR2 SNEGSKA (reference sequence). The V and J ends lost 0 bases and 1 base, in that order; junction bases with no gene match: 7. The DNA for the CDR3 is TGCAGTGCTAGAGATCGAGCGGGAATGGGCACAGATACGCAGTATTTT. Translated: CSARDRAGMGTDTQYF.

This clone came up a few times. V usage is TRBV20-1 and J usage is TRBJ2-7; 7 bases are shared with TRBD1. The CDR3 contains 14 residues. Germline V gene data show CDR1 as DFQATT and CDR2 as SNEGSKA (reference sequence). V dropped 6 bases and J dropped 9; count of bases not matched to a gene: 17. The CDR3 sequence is CSASAGTAVTGQYF. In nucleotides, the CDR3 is TGCAGTGCAAGTGCCGGGACAGCCGTTACGGGGCAGTACTTC.

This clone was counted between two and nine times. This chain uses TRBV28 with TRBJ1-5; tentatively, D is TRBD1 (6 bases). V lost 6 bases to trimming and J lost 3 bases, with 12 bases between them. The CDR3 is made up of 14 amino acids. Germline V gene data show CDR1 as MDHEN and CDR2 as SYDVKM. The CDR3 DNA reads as TGTGCCAGCAGGGGGGGCAGTTTCAATCAGCCCCAGCATTTT. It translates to CASRGGSFNQPQHF.

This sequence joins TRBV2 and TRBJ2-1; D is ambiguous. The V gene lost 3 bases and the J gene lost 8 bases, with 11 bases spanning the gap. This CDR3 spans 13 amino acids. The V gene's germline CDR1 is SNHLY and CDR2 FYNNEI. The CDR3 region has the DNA TGTGCCAGCAGTGACGGTTTTAGGGATGAGCAGTTCTTC. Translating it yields CASSDGFRDEQFF. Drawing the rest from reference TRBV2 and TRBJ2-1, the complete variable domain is EPEVTQTPSHQVTQMGQEVILRCVPISNHLYFYWYRQILGQKVEFLVSFYNNEISEKSEIFDDQFSVERPDGSNFTLKIRSTKLEDSAMYFCASSDGFRDEQFFGPGTRLTVL.

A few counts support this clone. CDR3 sequence reads: CASSLPPVGRASNEQFF. The DNA of the CDR3 is TGTGCCAGCAGTTTACCTCCCGTCGGGAGGGCCTCCAATGAGCAGTTCTTC. V is TRBV12-3 or TRBV12-4 and J is TRBJ2-1; 8 bases map to TRBD2. The CDR3 totals 17 residues. J gave up 6 bases and V 2 bases, and 12 bases lay outside the gene matches.

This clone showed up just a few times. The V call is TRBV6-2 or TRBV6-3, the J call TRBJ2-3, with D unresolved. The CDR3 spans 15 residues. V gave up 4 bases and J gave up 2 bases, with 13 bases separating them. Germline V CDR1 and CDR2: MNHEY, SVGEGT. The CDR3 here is CASSLESRLTDTQYF. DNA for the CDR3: TGTGCCAGCAGTTTAGAGAGCCGCCTCACAGATACGCAGTATTTT.

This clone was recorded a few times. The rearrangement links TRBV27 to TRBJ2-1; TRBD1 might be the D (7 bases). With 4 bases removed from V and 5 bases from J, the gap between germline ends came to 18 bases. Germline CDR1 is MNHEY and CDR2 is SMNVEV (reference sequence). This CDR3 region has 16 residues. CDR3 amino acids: CASSSWVGGGHNEQFF. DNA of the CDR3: TGTGCCAGCAGTTCTTGGGTTGGAGGGGGCCACAATGAGCAGTTCTTC.

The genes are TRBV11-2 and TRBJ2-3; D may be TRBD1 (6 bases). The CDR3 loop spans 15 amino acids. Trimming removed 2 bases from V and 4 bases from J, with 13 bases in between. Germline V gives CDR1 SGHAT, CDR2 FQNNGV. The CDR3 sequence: CASSLIWGRADTQYF. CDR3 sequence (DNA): TGTGCCAGCAGCTTAATCTGGGGGCGCGCAGATACGCAGTATTTT.

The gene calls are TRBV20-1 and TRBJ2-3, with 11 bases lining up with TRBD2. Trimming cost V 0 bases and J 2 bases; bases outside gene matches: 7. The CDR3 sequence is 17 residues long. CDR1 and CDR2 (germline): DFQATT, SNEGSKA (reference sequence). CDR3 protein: CSARDPTSGTVTDTQYF. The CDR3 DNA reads TGCAGTGCTAGAGATCCGACTAGCGGGACAGTCACAGATACGCAGTATTTT.

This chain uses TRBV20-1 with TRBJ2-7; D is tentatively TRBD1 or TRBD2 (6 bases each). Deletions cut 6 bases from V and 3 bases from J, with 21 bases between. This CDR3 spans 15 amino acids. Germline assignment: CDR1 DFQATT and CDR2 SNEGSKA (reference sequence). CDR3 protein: CSARRGTTIGYEQYF. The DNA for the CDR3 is TGCAGTGCGAGGAGGGGGACAACAATTGGCTACGAGCAGTACTTC.